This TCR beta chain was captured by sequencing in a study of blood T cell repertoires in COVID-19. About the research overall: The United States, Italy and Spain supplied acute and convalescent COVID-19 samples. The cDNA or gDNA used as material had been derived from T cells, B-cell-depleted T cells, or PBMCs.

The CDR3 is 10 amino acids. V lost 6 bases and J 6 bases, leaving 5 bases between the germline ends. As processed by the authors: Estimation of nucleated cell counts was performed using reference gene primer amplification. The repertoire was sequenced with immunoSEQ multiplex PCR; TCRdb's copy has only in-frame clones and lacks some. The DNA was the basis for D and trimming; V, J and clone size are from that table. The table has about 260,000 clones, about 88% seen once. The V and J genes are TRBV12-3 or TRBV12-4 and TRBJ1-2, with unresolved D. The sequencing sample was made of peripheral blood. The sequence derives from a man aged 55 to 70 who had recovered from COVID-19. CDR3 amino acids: CASSLHGYTF. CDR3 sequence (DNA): TGTGCCAGCAGCCTTCATGGCTACACCTTC.